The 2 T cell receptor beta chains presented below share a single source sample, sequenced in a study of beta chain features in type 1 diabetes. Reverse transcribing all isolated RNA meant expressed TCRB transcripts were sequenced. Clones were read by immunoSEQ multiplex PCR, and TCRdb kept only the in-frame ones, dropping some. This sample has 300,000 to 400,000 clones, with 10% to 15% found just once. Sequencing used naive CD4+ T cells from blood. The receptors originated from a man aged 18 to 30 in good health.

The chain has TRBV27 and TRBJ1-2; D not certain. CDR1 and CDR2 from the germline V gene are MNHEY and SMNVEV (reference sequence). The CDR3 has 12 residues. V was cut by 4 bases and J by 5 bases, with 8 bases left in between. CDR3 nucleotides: TGTGCCAGCAGTTCCACGGGTTATGGCTACACCTTC. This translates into CASSSTGYGYTF.

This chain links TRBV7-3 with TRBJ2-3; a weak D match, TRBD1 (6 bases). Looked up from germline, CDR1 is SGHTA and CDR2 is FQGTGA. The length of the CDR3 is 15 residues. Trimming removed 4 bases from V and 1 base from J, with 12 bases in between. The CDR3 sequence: CASSSQGRGTDTQYF. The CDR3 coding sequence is TGTGCCAGCAGCTCACAGGGCAGGGGCACAGATACGCAGTATTTT. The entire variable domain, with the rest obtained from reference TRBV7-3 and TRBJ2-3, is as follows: GAGVSQTPSNKVTEKGKYVELRCDPISGHTALYWYRQSLGQGPEFLIYFQGTGAADDSGLPNDRFFAVRPEGSVSTLKIQRTERGDSAVYLCASSSQGRGTDTQYFGPGTRLTVL.